The 5 T cell receptor beta chains given below trace back to one sample, sequenced in a study of shared clonotypes between healthy human individuals (dated by TCRdb to about 2020). Libraries were made using the immunoSEQ multiplex PCR assay. The clones in this table, taken by TCRdb from immuneACCESS, are in-frame only. Not every clone is retained; where verified, under half of the shortfall comes from an unresolved V gene, and the cause of the rest is unknown. Present in this sample are under 650,000 clones, 90% to 96% of which were seen just once. In total, the top ten clones hold approximately 0.06% of the sample. The sequencing sample was made of naive CD4+ T cells sorted from blood. The cell subset or site label corresponds to: CD45RA+ positively selected. These receptors all come from a woman in her twenties or thirties in good health.

The CDR3 protein is CASSLWGQDTEAFF. The CDR3 DNA reads TGTGCCAGCAGCCTGTGGGGACAAGACACTGAAGCTTTCTTT. The chain combines TRBV7-2 with TRBJ1-1, with D perhaps TRBD1 (6 bases). V lost 5 bases and J 3 bases, leaving 13 bases between the germline ends. Germline V gene sequence: CDR1 SGHTA, CDR2 FQGNSA. The CDR3 has 14 amino acids.

V is TRBV6-1 and J is TRBJ2-3, with D tentatively TRBD2 (6 bases). The length of the CDR3 is 15 residues. V was cut by 6 bases and J by 4 bases, with 17 bases left in between. Germline CDR1 and CDR2: MNHNS and SASEGT. The CDR3 spells CASSPMRRDSDTQYF. CDR3 nucleotides: TGTGCCAGCAGCCCCATGAGGCGGGATTCAGATACGCAGTATTTT.

The rearrangement uses TRBV18 and TRBJ1-2; D not certain. Germline-derived CDR1 and CDR2 are KGHSH and LQKENI. Trimming removed 4 bases at V and 1 base at J, with 10 bases between. The CDR3 covers 14 residues. The CDR3 DNA follows: TGTGCCAGCTCACTAGCGCGGTTTAACTATGGCTACACCTTC. Translation: CASSLARFNYGYTF.

The chain joins TRBV11-2 to TRBJ2-7; D is tentatively TRBD1 or TRBD2 (5 bases each). The CDR3 consists of 16 residues. With 6 bases removed from V and 1 base from J, the gap between germline ends came to 19 bases. Germline CDR1 and CDR2: SGHAT and FQNNGV. The CDR3 loop reads CASRDRISGPSYEQYF. In DNA, the CDR3 is TGTGCCAGCAGGGACCGGATCTCGGGGCCTTCCTACGAGCAGTACTTC.

The chain carries TRBV4-2 and TRBJ2-1; 7 bases map to TRBD2. CDR3 size: 12 residues. The ends lost 6 bases at V and 10 bases at J; junction bases unmatched: 6. CDR1 is LGHNA, CDR2 YNFKEQ, per germline. This chain's CDR3 is CASSSSAGEQFF. The DNA of the CDR3 is TGTGCCAGCAGTTCCTCAGCGGGGGAGCAGTTCTTC.